These 21 T cell receptor beta chains were all obtained from the same sample, sequenced in a study of response to subunit inactivated influenza vaccine. From the RT-PCR reads, TCRdb called clonotypes with MiXCR, one entry per CDR3 protein. The sample consists of about 520,000 distinct CDR3 sequences, 25% of them appearing once. Source: CD4+ T cells sorted from PBMCs, taken roughly 5 days after vaccination. The receptors derive from a middle-aged man who received an inactivated influenza vaccine.

The chain links TRBV16 to TRBJ2-1, with 12 bases fitting TRBD2. Germline values: CDR1 KGHSY, CDR2 FQNENV. The CDR3 runs 22 residues. V was clipped by 0 bases and J by 0 bases; unmatched bases: 15. The CDR3 protein is CASSQSPFQTSGRVNSYNEQFF. DNA for the CDR3: TGTGCCAGCAGCCAATCTCCGTTTCAGACTAGCGGGAGAGTCAACTCCTACAATGAGCAGTTCTTC.

DNA of the CDR3: TGCAGTGCTGAGTCAACAGGGGAAGAGACCCAGTACTTC. The encoded protein is CSAESTGEETQYF. The genes are TRBV20-1 and TRBJ2-5; 7 bases are shared with TRBD1. Germline CDR1 DFQATT, CDR2 SNEGSKA (reference sequence). The CDR3 loop spans 13 amino acids. After removal of 5 bases from V and 3 bases from J, the junction contained 6 bases not matched to a gene.

The genes are TRBV20-1 and TRBJ2-5; TRBD2 agrees at 10 bases. CDR1 and CDR2 (germline): DFQATT, SNEGSKA (reference sequence). The ends lost 2 bases at V and 1 base at J; junction bases unmatched: 7. This CDR3 contains 16 residues. The CDR3 bases are TGCAGTGCTAGACCCCCAGCGGGGGGGTTCCAAGAGACCCAGTACTTC. Encoded protein: CSARPPAGGFQETQYF.

This clonotype has only a few counts. The J gene is TRBJ2-1, the V gene TRBV4-1; D could derive from TRBD1 or TRBD2 (5 bases each). Germline V gene lookup returns CDR1 MGHRA and CDR2 YSYEKL. The CDR3 covers 16 residues. Trimming took 3 bases from V and 4 from J, leaving 16 bases between them. CDR3 DNA sequence: TGCGCCAGCAGCCATGACCGGGACGGGTATTACAATGAGCAGTTCTTC. It specifies CASSHDRDGYYNEQFF.

This clonotype was found many times. The chain uses TRBV29-1 and TRBJ2-3, with 11 bases that match TRBD2. CDR1 is SQVTM, CDR2 ANQGSEA, per germline. CDR3 length: 13 amino acids. CDR3 residues: CTGTSGGGDTQYF. The CDR3 DNA follows: TGCACGGGGACTAGCGGTGGTGGAGATACGCAGTATTTT.

This clonotype was seen a handful of times. The rearrangement joins TRBV15 to TRBJ1-2; 8 positions agree with TRBD1. J was trimmed by 4 bases and V by 0 bases; bases with no gene match: 10. Per the germline V gene, CDR1 is LNHNV and CDR2 is YYDKDF (reference sequence). The CDR3 consists of 17 residues. CDR3 region: CATSRDGSDRVTYGYTF. CDR3 sequence (DNA): TGTGCCACCAGCAGAGATGGCTCGGACAGGGTGACCTATGGCTACACCTTC.

This clonotype came up a few times. This chain joins TRBV7-3 and TRBJ2-1, with TRBD2 matching over 12 bases. V was pared by 1 base and J by 4 bases, with 2 bases of the junction left unmatched. In germline, CDR1 is SGHTA, CDR2 FQGTGA. The CDR3 has 16 residues. In DNA form, the CDR3 reads TGTGCCAGCAGCTTAATAGGGACTAGCGGGTACAATGAGCAGTTCTTC. This codes for CASSLIGTSGYNEQFF.

V usage is TRBV29-1 and J usage is TRBJ2-1, with D possibly being TRBD2 (7 bases). Germline V CDR1 and CDR2: SQVTM, ANQGSEA. This CDR3 comprises 14 residues. The chain's CDR3 is CTAAGGLAYNEQFF. For the CDR3, the DNA is TGCACCGCGGCCGGGGGGCTAGCCTACAATGAGCAGTTCTTC.

The chain combines TRBV15 with TRBJ2-5; D possibly matches TRBD1 or TRBD2 (5 bases each). V was cut by 4 bases and J by 1 base, with 13 bases left in between. Germline CDR1 reads LNHNV; CDR2 reads YYDKDF (reference sequence). This CDR3 is built from 15 residues. CDR3 nucleotide sequence: TGTGCCACCAGCACCCGGGTGGGGGTCCAAGAGACCCAGTACTTC. Amino acids: CATSTRVGVQETQYF. Filled out from reference TRBV15 and TRBJ2-5, the complete variable domain reads DAMVIQNPRYQVTQFGKPVTLSCSQTLNHNVMYWYQQKSSQAPKLLFHYYDKDFNNEADTPDNFQSRRPNTSFCFLDIRSPGLGDTAMYLCATSTRVGVQETQYFGPGTRLLVL.

The chain carries TRBV9 and TRBJ2-1; TRBD1 aligns across 9 bases. V lost 4 bases to trimming and J lost 8 bases; unmatched junction nucleotides: 19. Germline-derived CDR1 and CDR2 are SGDLS and YYNGEE. There are 18 residues in the CDR3. DNA for the CDR3: TGTGCCAGCAGCTTCAGAAAGACCGGGACAGGGAATGTAGATGAGCAGTTCTTC. It is translated as CASSFRKTGTGNVDEQFF. Full variable domain (remainder filled in from reference TRBV9 and TRBJ2-1): DSGVTQTPKHLITATGQRVTLRCSPRSGDLSVYWYQQSLDQGLQFLIQYYNGEERAKGNILERFSAQQFPDLHSELNLSSLELGDSALYFCASSFRKTGTGNVDEQFFGPGTRLTVL.

This clonotype turned up a few times. The CDR3 sequence: CASSPSQGGYGGYGYTF. The CDR3 region has the DNA TGTGCCAGCAGTCCATCACAGGGAGGGTACGGAGGCTATGGCTACACCTTC. This sequence joins TRBV12-3 or TRBV12-4 and TRBJ1-2, with a tentative D call TRBD1 (6 bases). V was trimmed by 5 bases and J by 4 bases, leaving 23 bases between them. This CDR3 comprises 17 residues.

This clonotype was observed a few times. This sequence joins TRBV12-3 or TRBV12-4 and TRBJ2-5; tentatively, D is TRBD2 (5 bases). Trimming cost V 3 bases and J 5 bases, with 16 bases left between them. This CDR3 spans 15 amino acids. CDR3 in amino acids: CASSFFGGSRETQYF. CDR3 DNA: TGTGCCAGCAGTTTCTTTGGAGGTAGCCGGGAGACCCAGTACTTC.

This clonotype was seen a few times. The genes are TRBV6-1 and TRBJ2-1; D perhaps matches TRBD2 (6 bases). V shed 4 bases and J shed 5 bases, with 12 bases lying between them. The CDR3 totals 14 residues. Per the germline V gene, CDR1 is MNHNS and CDR2 is SASEGT. CDR3 in amino acids: CASSGSPGDNEQFF. CDR3 in DNA: TGTGCCAGCAGTGGCTCACCGGGGGACAATGAGCAGTTCTTC.

This clonotype has a handful of counts. This rearrangement joins TRBV4-2 to TRBJ2-2, with 11 bases lining up with TRBD2. V trimming: 2 bases; J trimming: 4 bases; junction bases outside the gene matches: 12. Germline loops: CDR1 LGHNA, CDR2 YNFKEQ. CDR3 length: 19 amino acids. CDR3 protein: CASSQSGGSGRVLTGELFF. The CDR3 nucleotides are TGTGCCAGCAGCCAATCCGGCGGTAGCGGGAGGGTTCTCACCGGGGAGCTGTTTTTT.

In its sample, this clonotype was seen a few times. The gene calls are TRBV20-1 and TRBJ2-3; D not resolved. This CDR3 region has 12 residues. Germline CDR1 is DFQATT and CDR2 is SNEGSKA (reference sequence). V was trimmed by 1 base and J by 6 bases, leaving 8 bases between them. Here the CDR3 reads CSARVEMDTQYF. In nucleotides, the CDR3 is TGCAGTGCTAGAGTGGAGATGGATACGCAGTATTTT.

This clonotype was recorded a few times. The gene calls are TRBV20-1 and TRBJ2-7; D possibly corresponds to TRBD2 (5 bases). The CDR3 is 14 amino acids. In germline, CDR1 is DFQATT, CDR2 SNEGSKA (reference sequence). V gave up 3 bases and J gave up 0 bases, with 12 bases separating them. CDR3 residues: CSASPEDFSYEQYF. CDR3 bases: TGCAGTGCTAGCCCCGAGGACTTCTCCTACGAGCAGTACTTC.

The chain carries TRBV6-5 and TRBJ2-3; a possible D gene is TRBD1 (8 bases). Germline CDR1 and CDR2: MNHEY and SVGAGI. The V end lost 0 bases, the J end lost 2 bases, and 15 bases lay between the germline ends. CDR3 size: 17 residues. CDR3 bases: TGTGCCAGCAGTTACTCATACAGGGGGGGGTCCACAGATACGCAGTATTTT. This translates into CASSYSYRGGSTDTQYF.

V and J are TRBV2 and TRBJ2-3; 13 bases map to TRBD2. CDR3 length: 15 residues. CDR1 and CDR2 from the germline V gene are SNHLY and FYNNEI. V lost 6 bases, J lost 2 bases, and 2 bases stayed unmatched. CDR3 nucleotides: TGTGCCAGCAGGGGGACTAGCGGGGACACAGATACGCAGTATTTT. This gives the protein CASRGTSGDTDTQYF.

This clonotype was seen a handful of times. The chain uses TRBV4-2 and TRBJ2-5; 15 bases are shared with TRBD2. Germline CDR1 reads LGHNA; CDR2 reads YNFKEQ. The CDR3 is 18 amino acids. V was clipped by 3 bases and J by 0 bases; unmatched bases: 5. CDR3 residues: CASSQGLAGGQYQETQYF. The CDR3 nucleotides read TGTGCCAGCAGCCAGGGACTAGCGGGAGGCCAGTACCAAGAGACCCAGTACTTC.

The count of this clonotype is one. The chain links TRBV6-2 or TRBV6-3 to TRBJ2-1; D call uncertain. CDR3 length equals 11 residues. CDR1 is MNHEY, CDR2 SVGEGT, per germline. V lost 0 bases and J 11 bases, leaving 5 bases between the germline ends. The CDR3 DNA reads TGTGCCAGCAGTTACTCGACTCAGCAGTTCTTC. This gives the protein CASSYSTQQFF.

The sample holds a few counts of this clonotype. The chain employs TRBV20-1 and TRBJ2-1; no clear D gene. CDR3 length: 12 amino acids. Deletions cut 6 bases from V and 4 bases from J, with 10 bases between. Germline-derived CDR1 and CDR2 are DFQATT and SNEGSKA (reference sequence). CDR3: CSAGGPYNEQFF. The DNA of the CDR3 is TGCAGTGCGGGTGGGCCTTACAATGAGCAGTTCTTC.